This T cell receptor beta chain appears in the sequencing data of a study of response to subunit inactivated influenza vaccine. Study-level results: Authors suggested each seasonal influenza vaccination recruits few new T cells.

Trimming removed 8 bases from V and 0 bases from J; junction bases left unmatched: 12. The CDR3 is 16 amino acids. CDR1 and CDR2 from the germline V gene are SEHNR and FQNEAQ (reference sequence). TCRdb reprocessed the RT-PCR reads via MiXCR and lists one record per CDR3 protein. The sample carries around 790,000 distinct CDR3 sequences, around 20% recorded once. With respect to this clonotype: Its specificity is not known.

This chain connects TRBV7-9 to TRBJ1-1; 7 bases agree with TRBD1. The sequence was obtained from a man aged 50-60 years who received an inactivated influenza vaccine. The source material was PBMCs from blood, sampled 4 to 6 days after vaccination. In DNA, the CDR3 is TGTGCCAGCTTCCAGGGGGGACTGGGCATGAACACTGAAGCTTTCTTT. This sequence encodes CASFQGGLGMNTEAFF.